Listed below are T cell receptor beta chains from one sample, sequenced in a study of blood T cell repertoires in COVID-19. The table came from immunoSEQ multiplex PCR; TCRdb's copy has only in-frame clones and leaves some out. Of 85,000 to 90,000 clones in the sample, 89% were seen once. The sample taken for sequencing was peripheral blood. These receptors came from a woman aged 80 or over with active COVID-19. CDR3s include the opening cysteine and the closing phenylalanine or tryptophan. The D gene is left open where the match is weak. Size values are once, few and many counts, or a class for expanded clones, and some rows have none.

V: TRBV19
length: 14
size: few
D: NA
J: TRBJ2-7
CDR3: CASSIGGGAYEQYF
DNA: TGTGCCAGTAGTATCGGAGGGGGCGCGTACGAGCAGTACTTC

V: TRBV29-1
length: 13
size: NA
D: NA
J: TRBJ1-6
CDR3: CSVGGDANSPLHF
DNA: TGCAGCGTTGGGGGAGACGCGAATTCACCCCTCCACTTT

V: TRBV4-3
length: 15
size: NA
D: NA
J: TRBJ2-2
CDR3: CASSQDGMNTGELFF
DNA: TGCGCCAGCAGCCAAGACGGGATGAACACCGGGGAGCTGTTTTTT

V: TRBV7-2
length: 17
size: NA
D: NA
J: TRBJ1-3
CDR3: CASSLFRGVSSGNTIYF
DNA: TGTGCCAGCAGCTTATTTCGCGGGGTTAGCTCTGGAAACACCATATATTTT

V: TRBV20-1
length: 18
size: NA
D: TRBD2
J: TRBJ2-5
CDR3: CSASPGLELAEIQETQYF
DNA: TGCAGTGCTAGTCCAGGGTTGGAACTAGCGGAGATCCAAGAGACCCAGTACTTC

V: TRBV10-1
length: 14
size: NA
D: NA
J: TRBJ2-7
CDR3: CASSERAAPYEQYF
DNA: TGCGCCAGCAGTGAACGAGCGGCGCCCTACGAGCAGTACTTC

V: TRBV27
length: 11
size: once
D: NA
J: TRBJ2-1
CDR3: CAAGLYNEQFF
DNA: TGTGCCGCTGGGCTTTACAATGAGCAGTTCTTC

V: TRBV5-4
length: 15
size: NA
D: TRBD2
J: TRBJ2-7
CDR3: CASSLGVTSGYEQYF
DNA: TGTGCCAGCAGCTTGGGAGTGACTAGCGGCTACGAGCAGTACTTC

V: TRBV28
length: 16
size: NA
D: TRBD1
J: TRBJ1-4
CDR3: CASSSSGTGGNEKLFF
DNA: TGTGCCAGCAGTTCCTCCGGGACAGGGGGTAATGAAAAACTGTTTTTT

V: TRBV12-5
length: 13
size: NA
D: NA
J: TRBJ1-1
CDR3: CASGVSGYTEAFF
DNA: TGTGCTAGTGGTGTGTCAGGCTACACTGAAGCTTTCTTT

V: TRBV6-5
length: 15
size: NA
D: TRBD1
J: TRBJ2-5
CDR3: CASRGTGYSQETQYF
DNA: TGTGCCAGTAGGGGGACAGGGTACAGCCAAGAGACCCAGTACTTC

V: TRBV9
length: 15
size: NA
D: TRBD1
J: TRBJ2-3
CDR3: CASSPRTGGTDTQYF
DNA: TGTGCCAGCAGCCCGCGGACAGGGGGCACAGATACGCAGTATTTT

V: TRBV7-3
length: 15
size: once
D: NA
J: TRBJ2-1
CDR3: CASSLRQVTWGEQFF
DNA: TGTGCCAGCAGCTTACGACAGGTCACATGGGGTGAGCAGTTCTTC

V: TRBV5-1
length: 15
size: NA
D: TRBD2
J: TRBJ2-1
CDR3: CASSLLSGSGNEQFF
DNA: TGCGCCAGCAGCCTGCTGAGCGGGAGTGGGAATGAGCAGTTCTTC

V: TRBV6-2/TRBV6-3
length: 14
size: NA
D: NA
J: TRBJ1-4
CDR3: CASSYRVVGEKLFF
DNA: TGTGCCAGCAGTTACCGGGTGGTCGGTGAAAAACTGTTTTTT

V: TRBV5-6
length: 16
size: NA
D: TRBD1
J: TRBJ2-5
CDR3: CASSWAGTGRIETQYF
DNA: TGTGCCAGCAGCTGGGCCGGGACAGGGAGGATTGAGACCCAGTACTTC

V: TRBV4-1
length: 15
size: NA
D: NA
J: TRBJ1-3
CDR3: CASSQDPGSGNTIYF
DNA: TGCGCCAGCAGCCAAGATCCCGGCTCTGGAAACACCATATATTTT

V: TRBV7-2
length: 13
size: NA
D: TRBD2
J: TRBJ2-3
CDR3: CASAGVRTDTQYF
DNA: TGTGCCAGCGCGGGAGTGCGCACAGATACGCAGTATTTT

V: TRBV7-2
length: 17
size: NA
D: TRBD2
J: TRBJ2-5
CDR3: CASSFASGTAGGETQYF
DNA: TGTGCCAGCAGCTTTGCTTCCGGGACAGCGGGGGGGGAGACCCAGTACTTC

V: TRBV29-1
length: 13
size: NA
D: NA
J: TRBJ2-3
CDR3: CSVPPGGPDTQYF
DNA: TGCAGCGTTCCACCCGGGGGTCCAGATACGCAGTATTTT

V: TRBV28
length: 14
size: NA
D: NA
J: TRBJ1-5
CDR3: CASSNLHLDQPQHF
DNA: TGTGCCAGCAGTAATTTACACCTCGATCAGCCCCAGCATTTT

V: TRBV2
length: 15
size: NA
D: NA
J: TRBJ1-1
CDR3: CASSDGGGPNTEAFF
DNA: TGTGCCAGCAGTGATGGGGGGGGCCCGAACACTGAAGCTTTCTTT

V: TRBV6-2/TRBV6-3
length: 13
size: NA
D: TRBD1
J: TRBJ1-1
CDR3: CASSYWAGGAAFF
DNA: TGTGCCAGCAGTTACTGGGCAGGGGGCGCAGCTTTCTTT

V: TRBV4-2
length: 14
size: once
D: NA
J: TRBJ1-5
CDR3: CASSHAQVNQPQHF
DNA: TGTGCCAGCAGCCACGCACAGGTGAATCAGCCCCAGCATTTT